The rows below give T cell receptor beta chains drawn from one sample of a study of blood T cell repertoires in COVID-19. Sequenced by immunoSEQ multiplex PCR; TCRdb stores in-frame clones only, minus some. The sample lists just under 80,000 clones, 88% occurring once. Material: peripheral blood. All receptors come from a human donor in a cohort sampled during active COVID-19. Each CDR3 is given with its conserved first and last residue. D genes are given only for firm matches. Clone size appears in some rows only: once, few, many, or a class for an expanded clone.

D gene,J gene,V gene,clone size,CDR3 protein,CDR3 DNA
TRBD1,TRBJ2-1,TRBV11-3,-,CASSFYQGAWGSSYNEQFF,TGTGCCAGCAGCTTCTATCAGGGGGCTTGGGGAAGCTCCTACAATGAGCAGTTCTTC
TRBD1,TRBJ1-5,TRBV28,-,CASQTGGNQPQHF,TGTGCCAGCCAGACAGGGGGCAATCAGCCCCAGCATTTT
-,TRBJ2-7,TRBV2,few,CASRDGSYPTPYEQYF,TGTGCCAGCAGAGACGGGAGCTACCCGACCCCCTACGAGCAGTACTTC
TRBD2,TRBJ2-7,TRBV19,-,CASSPMAGGDYEQYF,TGTGCCAGTAGTCCGATGGCTGGGGGGGACTACGAGCAGTACTTC
-,TRBJ1-1,TRBV7-2,-,CASSKQGLVPEAFF,TGTGCCAGCAGCAAACAGGGCCTCGTACCTGAAGCTTTCTTT
-,TRBJ2-7,TRBV18,-,CASSSTTTSYEQYF,TGTGCCAGCTCCTCCACCACCACATCCTACGAGCAGTACTTC
-,TRBJ2-5,TRBV6-5,-,CASSYQARGSETQYF,TGTGCCAGCAGTTACCAGGCACGGGGATCTGAGACCCAGTACTTC
-,TRBJ1-1,TRBV9,-,CASSVEVGDTEAFF,TGTGCCAGCAGCGTAGAGGTTGGAGACACTGAAGCTTTCTTT
-,TRBJ1-4,TRBV10-3,-,CAISESRTESNEKLFF,TGTGCCATCAGTGAGTCGAGGACAGAATCTAATGAAAAACTGTTTTTT
TRBD2,TRBJ2-5,TRBV5-4,-,CASSAGTSGKETQYF,TGTGCCAGCAGCGCCGGGACTAGCGGAAAAGAGACCCAGTACTTC
TRBD1,TRBJ1-5,TRBV9,-,CASSQGQAPHQPQHF,TGTGCCAGCAGCCAGGGACAGGCCCCCCACCAGCCCCAGCATTTT
-,TRBJ1-5,TRBV21-1,once,CASSKSGTGLLSNQPQHF,TGTGCCAGCAGCAAATCCGGGACAGGGCTCCTTAGCAATCAGCCCCAGCATTTT
-,TRBJ1-5,TRBV25-1,-,CASSATGLEPQHF,TGTGCCAGCAGTGCGACCGGGTTGGAGCCCCAGCATTTT
-,TRBJ2-1,TRBV11-1,-,CASSLGGVDEQFF,TGTGCCAGCAGCTTAGGGGGGGTCGATGAGCAGTTCTTC
-,TRBJ1-1,TRBV10-3,-,CAISETSSTVTGRTEAFF,TGTGCCATCAGTGAGACTTCGAGTACTGTGACAGGCCGAACTGAAGCTTTCTTT
-,TRBJ2-6,TRBV4-3,few,CASSQVGRSGANVLTF,TGCGCCAGCAGCCAAGTCGGTCGTTCTGGGGCCAACGTCCTGACTTTC
TRBD2,TRBJ2-1,TRBV7-3,-,CASSLYLGRVYNEQFF,TGTGCCAGCAGCCTTTATTTGGGGAGGGTCTACAATGAGCAGTTCTTC
-,TRBJ2-7,TRBV4-1,-,CASSQAEAAYEQYF,TGCGCCAGCAGCCAAGCCGAGGCGGCTTACGAGCAGTACTTC
-,TRBJ2-7,TRBV12-5,once,CASGLHRLSSYEQYF,TGTGCTAGTGGCTTGCACCGACTCAGCTCCTACGAGCAGTACTTC
TRBD1,TRBJ1-4,TRBV7-8,-,CASSIGQGANEKLFF,TGTGCCAGCAGCATTGGACAGGGGGCTAATGAAAAACTGTTTTTT
-,TRBJ1-1,TRBV5-6,-,CASSLESSQPEAFF,TGTGCCAGCAGCTTGGAATCCTCACAGCCAGAAGCTTTCTTT
-,TRBJ2-1,TRBV7-8,-,CASSLQGRGTYEQFF,TGTGCCAGCAGCTTACAGGGGAGAGGGACCTATGAGCAGTTCTTC
-,TRBJ1-4,TRBV12-3/TRBV12-4,-,CASPHQDFEKLFF,TGTGCCAGCCCACACCAAGATTTCGAAAAACTGTTTTTT
-,TRBJ1-1,TRBV5-4,-,CASSFRLDDTEAFF,TGTGCCAGCAGCTTTCGATTAGATGACACTGAAGCTTTCTTT
-,TRBJ2-5,TRBV10-3,once,CAASGSKETQYF,TGTGCCGCTTCGGGAAGTAAAGAGACCCAGTACTTC
-,TRBJ2-7,TRBV7-2,-,CASSTQGTEYEQYF,TGTGCCAGCAGCACCCAGGGAACCGAGTACGAGCAGTACTTC
TRBD2,TRBJ2-2,TRBV19,-,CASIERELTGELFF,TGTGCCAGTATAGAGCGGGAGCTCACCGGGGAGCTGTTTTTT
TRBD1,TRBJ2-1,TRBV6-5,once,CASSYSSGTGEQFF,TGTGCCAGCAGTTACTCGAGTGGGACAGGCGAGCAGTTCTTC
TRBD2,TRBJ2-7,TRBV7-9,-,CASSRLAGPYYEQYF,TGTGCCAGCAGCCGGCTAGCGGGGCCGTACTACGAGCAGTACTTC
-,TRBJ1-1,TRBV7-2,-,CASSSYPGWLNTEAFF,TGTGCCAGCAGCTCATACCCGGGGTGGTTGAACACTGAAGCTTTCTTT
-,TRBJ1-2,TRBV7-2,-,CASSSQRSGYGYTF,TGTGCCAGCAGCAGCCAGAGGTCAGGGTATGGCTACACCTTC
TRBD2,TRBJ2-1,TRBV19,-,CASRVGLAGSYNEQFF,TGTGCCAGTAGAGTAGGACTAGCGGGATCCTATAATGAGCAGTTCTTC
TRBD1,TRBJ1-5,TRBV7-9,-,CASSQQGSVDQPQHF,TGTGCCAGCAGCCAACAGGGGTCCGTCGATCAGCCCCAGCATTTT
TRBD2,TRBJ2-1,TRBV7-6,once,CASSLGVAGDNEQFF,TGTGCCAGCAGCTTAGGGGTAGCGGGAGACAATGAGCAGTTCTTC
-,TRBJ1-4,TRBV5-1,-,CASSLTGGNEKLFF,TGCGCCAGCAGCTTGACCGGGGGTAATGAAAAACTGTTTTTT
-,TRBJ2-6,TRBV9,-,CASSARRSSGANVLTF,TGTGCCAGCAGCGCCCGCCGCAGCTCTGGGGCCAACGTCCTGACTTTC
-,TRBJ1-1,TRBV25-1,-,CASSATAENTEAFF,TGTGCCAGCAGTGCCACAGCGGAGAACACTGAAGCTTTCTTT
TRBD1,TRBJ2-7,TRBV10-3,-,CATKDRVMSYEQYF,TGTGCCACTAAGGACAGGGTGATGTCCTACGAGCAGTACTTC
-,TRBJ2-2,TRBV5-1,-,CASSSTGTSNTGELFF,TGCGCCAGCAGCTCCACCGGGACTTCGAACACCGGGGAGCTGTTTTTT
-,TRBJ2-1,TRBV10-3,-,CAITGSSYNEQFF,TGTGCCATCACGGGGAGCTCCTACAATGAGCAGTTCTTC
-,TRBJ1-5,TRBV23-1,once,CASSPDRSNQPQHF,TGCGCCAGCAGTCCTGACAGGAGCAATCAGCCCCAGCATTTT
-,TRBJ1-2,TRBV4-3,few,CASSQDLLGSTGYTF,TGCGCCAGCAGCCAAGATCTCCTGGGGAGTACTGGCTACACCTTC
TRBD2,TRBJ2-4,TRBV5-1,-,CASSSPSGRGILDIQYF,TGCGCCAGCAGCTCACCTAGCGGGAGGGGAATACTAGACATTCAGTACTTC
TRBD2,TRBJ2-3,TRBV19,-,CASSIVSLRGGLDTQYF,TGTGCCAGTAGTATAGTCTCGTTGCGCGGGGGTTTGGATACGCAGTATTTT
-,TRBJ2-3,TRBV2,-,CASSDQITTDTQYF,TGTGCCAGCAGTGACCAGATCACCACAGATACGCAGTATTTT
TRBD2,TRBJ2-7,TRBV28,-,CASSYSGISYEQYF,TGTGCCAGCAGTTACAGCGGGATTTCGTACGAGCAGTACTTC